Listed below are T cell receptor beta chains from one sample, sequenced in a study of radiotherapy plus CTLA-4 blockade in lung cancer. The repertoire was sequenced with immunoSEQ multiplex PCR; TCRdb's copy has only in-frame clones and lacks some. The data show approximately 98,000 clones, 75% to 85% seen once. The sequences come from peripheral blood, collected from a patient treated with radiotherapy plus ipilimumab. All receptors derive from a human donor with non-small cell lung cancer who had a partial response to radiotherapy plus ipilimumab. Each CDR3 is given with its conserved first and last residue. D genes are given only for firm matches. Size values are once, few and many counts, or a class for expanded clones, and some rows have none.

>TRBJ1-2|-|-|TRBV18
CASSPTANYGYTF
TGTGCCAGCTCACCTACAGCTAACTATGGCTACACCTTC
>TRBJ1-3|TRBD1|-|TRBV10-3
CAISESRPGGTGNTIYF
TGTGCCATCAGTGAGTCGCGGCCAGGGGGAACTGGAAACACCATATATTTT
>TRBJ2-3|-|-|TRBV5-1
CASSPQGGGTDTQYF
TGCGCCAGCAGCCCACAGGGGGGGGGCACAGATACGCAGTATTTT
>TRBJ1-5|-|-|TRBV28
CASSFGTRNQPQHF
TGTGCCAGCAGTTTCGGGACACGCAATCAGCCCCAGCATTTT
>TRBJ2-1|TRBD1|-|TRBV5-4
CASSSTGVNEQFF
TGTGCCAGCAGCTCGACAGGGGTCAATGAGCAGTTCTTC
>TRBJ2-3|-|-|TRBV10-3
CAISESGGITDTQYF
TGTGCCATCAGTGAGTCGGGGGGAATCACAGATACGCAGTATTTT
>TRBJ2-7|TRBD2|-|TRBV5-1
CASSLAPTSGRPGEQYF
TGCGCCAGCAGCTTGGCTCCGACTAGCGGGAGACCGGGCGAGCAGTACTTC
>TRBJ2-7|-|-|TRBV27
CASSQGQGGSYEQYF
TGTGCCAGCTCCCAGGGGCAGGGAGGGTCCTACGAGCAGTACTTC
>TRBJ2-7|-|-|TRBV21-1
CASSKTARSLGGSYEQYF
TGTGCCAGCAGCAAGACAGCACGGTCCCTAGGGGGCTCCTACGAGCAGTACTTC
>TRBJ2-2|TRBD2|-|TRBV9
CASSVGTSGFTGELFF
TGTGCCAGCAGCGTAGGGACTAGCGGATTCACCGGGGAGCTGTTTTTT
>TRBJ1-2|-|-|TRBV19
CASSSRENYGYTF
TGTGCCAGTAGCAGCAGGGAAAACTATGGCTACACCTTC
>TRBJ2-2|-|-|TRBV9
CASSVLANTGELFF
TGTGCCAGCAGCGTTCTAGCAAACACCGGGGAGCTGTTTTTT
>TRBJ1-2|-|few|TRBV9
CASSAATGSVGYGYTF
TGTGCCAGCAGCGCCGCCACAGGGAGCGTGGGCTATGGCTACACCTTC
>TRBJ1-1|TRBD1|few|TRBV6-5
CASSYIQGMYTEAFF
TGTGCCAGCAGTTACATACAGGGGATGTATACTGAAGCTTTCTTT
>TRBJ1-1|-|-|TRBV6-1
CASSLEENTEAFF
TGTGCCAGCAGTCTTGAGGAGAACACTGAAGCTTTCTTT
>TRBJ1-1|TRBD1|-|TRBV18
CASSPGQPDEAFF
TGTGCCAGCTCACCGGGACAGCCGGATGAAGCTTTCTTT
>TRBJ1-1|-|once|TRBV19
CASSPGQLMNTEAFF
TGTGCCAGTAGTCCGGGACAACTTATGAACACTGAAGCTTTCTTT
>TRBJ1-5|-|-|TRBV28
CASSSPGTFNQPQHF
TGTGCCAGCAGTTCGCCCGGGACTTTCAATCAGCCCCAGCATTTT
>TRBJ2-5|TRBD2|-|TRBV7-9
CASSLVSGGETQYF
TGTGCCAGCAGCTTAGTTTCGGGGGGGGAGACCCAGTACTTC
>TRBJ2-7|-|-|TRBV11-3
CASSPSVGGYEQYF
TGTGCCAGCAGCCCTTCCGTTGGCGGCTACGAGCAGTACTTC
>TRBJ1-1|-|few|TRBV21-1
CASRRGGMNTEAFF
TGTGCCAGCAGGAGGGGGGGGATGAACACTGAAGCTTTCTTT
>TRBJ1-5|-|-|TRBV5-6
CASSLGRQPNQPQHF
TGTGCCAGCAGCTTGGGGCGACAGCCCAATCAGCCCCAGCATTTT
>TRBJ2-2|TRBD2|-|TRBV5-1
CASSLVASGSRFNTGELFF
TGCGCCAGCAGCTTGGTGGCTAGCGGGAGTCGGTTTAACACCGGGGAGCTGTTTTTT
>TRBJ2-2|-|-|TRBV27
CASSSDPSRGTGELFF
TGTGCCAGCAGTTCCGACCCATCTAGAGGGACCGGGGAGCTGTTTTTT
>TRBJ1-1|-|-|TRBV5-4
CASRGDIGTEAFF
TGTGCCAGCCGAGGGGACATAGGGACTGAAGCTTTCTTT
>TRBJ2-7|TRBD2|-|TRBV11-2
CASSSGTSRTYEQYF
TGTGCCAGCAGCTCCGGGACTAGCCGTACCTACGAGCAGTACTTC
>TRBJ2-5|TRBD2|-|TRBV6-6
CASSSTAGGRRETQYF
TGTGCCAGCAGCTCTACAGCGGGAGGGAGAAGGGAGACCCAGTACTTC
>TRBJ2-3|TRBD2|-|TRBV5-1
CASSLANSGNTDTQYF
TGCGCCAGCAGCTTGGCTAATAGCGGGAACACAGATACGCAGTATTTT
>TRBJ1-3|TRBD1|-|TRBV28
CASSPPRGQGGNTIYF
TGTGCCAGCAGTCCACCACGGGGACAGGGGGGAAACACCATATATTTT